These 9 T cell receptor beta chains came from one sample sequenced in a study of T cell changes during pregnancy in multiple sclerosis. Using immunoSEQ multiplex PCR, the repertoire was profiled, and TCRdb retains in-frame clones only, with some absent. The table shows about 84,000 clones, with around 94% occurring only once. The specimen comprised peripheral blood, sampled in the second trimester of pregnancy. These TCRs come from a female donor in good health, enrolled as a control in a pregnancy study.

This chain joins TRBV2 and TRBJ1-6, with D perhaps matching TRBD1 (6 bases). The CDR3 contains 14 residues. The germline V gene encodes CDR1 SNHLY and CDR2 FYNNEI. Trimming took off 11 bases at V and 7 bases at J, with 18 bases between the two ends. The CDR3 loop reads CAGTRGGWNSPLHF. CDR3 nucleotide sequence: TGTGCCGGAACGAGGGGGGGCTGGAATTCACCCCTCCACTTT. The full variable domain, its missing parts supplied by reference TRBV2 and TRBJ1-6, is EPEVTQTPSHQVTQMGQEVILRCVPISNHLYFYWYRQILGQKVEFLVSFYNNEISEKSEIFDDQFSVERPDGSNFTLKIRSTKLEDSAMYFCAGTRGGWNSPLHFGNGTRLTVT.

V and J are TRBV13 and TRBJ2-7; weak D call: TRBD1 (7 bases). This CDR3 has 14 residues. The germline V and J ends were trimmed by 1 base and 3 bases, with 10 bases remaining between them. Germline CDR1 reads PRHDT; CDR2 reads FYEKMQ (reference sequence). The CDR3 DNA is TGTGCCAGCAGCTTAGCAGGGGGAGGCTACGAGCAGTACTTC. It codes for CASSLAGGGYEQYF.

The CDR3 loop is CASSPAGATNEKLFF. CDR3 nucleotide sequence: TGTGCCAGCAGTCCAGCCGGGGCAACTAATGAAAAACTGTTTTTT. V and J are TRBV7-9 and TRBJ1-4; D unresolved. V was cut by 6 bases and J by 0 bases, with 11 bases left in between. CDR3 length: 15 residues. The germline CDR1 and CDR2 sequences are SEHNR and FQNEAQ (reference sequence).

The gene calls are TRBV13 and TRBJ2-3, with TRBD1 matching over 11 bases. The CDR3 spans 15 residues. CDR1 is PRHDT and CDR2 is FYEKMQ in the germline V gene (reference sequence). The V gene end was trimmed by 5 bases and the J gene end by 5 bases; junction bases not matched to a gene: 6. CDR3 protein: CASSDTGTGGDTQYF. The CDR3 coding sequence is TGTGCCAGCAGCGATACCGGGACAGGGGGAGATACGCAGTATTTT.

The chain joins TRBV28 to TRBJ1-5; a weak D match, TRBD1 (5 bases). Germline V gene data show CDR1 as MDHEN and CDR2 as SYDVKM. The CDR3 is made up of 14 amino acids. Trimming cost V 6 bases and J 0 bases, with 9 bases left between them. CDR3 loop: CASSPGGSNQPQHF. The CDR3 DNA follows: TGTGCCAGCAGCCCCGGGGGTAGCAATCAGCCCCAGCATTTT.

The chain links TRBV5-1 to TRBJ2-1, with 8 nucleotides matching TRBD2. The J segment lost 2 bases and the V segment lost 7 bases, leaving 8 bases of the junction unmatched. Germline V gene sequence: CDR1 SGHRS, CDR2 YFSETQ. The CDR3 runs 15 residues. The CDR3: CASRFREGPYNEQFF. CDR3 coding DNA: TGCGCCAGCCGGTTCCGGGAGGGCCCCTACAATGAGCAGTTCTTC.

The chain uses TRBV30 and TRBJ2-7; TRBD1 matches 8 bases. V was clipped by 8 bases and J by 3 bases; unmatched bases: 6. CDR1 GTSNPN and CDR2 SVGIG come from the germline V gene (reference sequence). The CDR3 loop spans 12 amino acids. The CDR3 sequence: CAVQDRVYEQYF. The CDR3 DNA reads as TGTGCCGTGCAGGACAGGGTCTACGAGCAGTACTTC.

The CDR3 bases are TGTGCCAGCAGCCAAGTGAGGTTCGCGAACACCGGGGAGCTGTTTTTT. This translates into CASSQVRFANTGELFF. The rearrangement joins TRBV11-2 to TRBJ2-2; D ambiguous. V was pared by 5 bases and J by 0 bases, with 13 bases between. Germline V gene data show CDR1 as SGHAT and CDR2 as FQNNGV. The CDR3 consists of 16 residues.

This chain links TRBV5-1 with TRBJ2-1; 7 bases agree with TRBD2. This CDR3 is built from 19 residues. CDR1 and CDR2 (germline): SGHRS, YFSETQ. V lost 3 bases and J lost 1; bases outside the gene matches: 16. CDR3 amino acids: CASSCDQRERVVSYNEQFF. The CDR3, as DNA: TGCGCCAGCAGCTGTGACCAGCGGGAACGGGTAGTGTCCTACAATGAGCAGTTCTTC.